This T cell receptor (beta chain) was sequenced for a study of memory CD4+ T cells and cytomegalovirus serostatus. Study-level information: Healthy Belgian adult donors included nine or ten CMV-positive and some 24 CMV-negative people. Whole-study results and caveats: CD4+ memory repertoires contained 67 of 164 reported CMV TCRbeta sequences. The CMV-associated TCR signature appears largely within the CD4+ memory repertoire.

V gave up 6 bases and J gave up 2 bases, with 17 bases separating them. Germline CDR1 and CDR2: SGHVS and FQNEAQ. CDR3 size: 16 residues. This clone was seen a few times. Its antigen remains unknown. The sort gate was single viable CD3+CD4+CD8-CD45RO+ cells for memory CD4+ T cells. After thawing, CD4+ T cells were positively selected. The data were produced by immunoSEQ multiplex PCR, yet TCRdb's version contains in-frame clones alone and is incomplete. In the table there are 70,000 or so clones, around 80% of which are singletons. Specimen: memory CD4+ T cells from blood. The rearrangement uses TRBV7-8 and TRBJ2-1; D may match TRBD1 or TRBD2 (5 bases each). The TCR was taken from an adult in good health and CMV-seropositive. The DNA of the CDR3 is TGTGCCAGCAGTCAACAGCAGAGGGGAGCCTACAATGAGCAGTTCTTC. Its protein product is CASSQQQRGAYNEQFF.